This entry lists 22 T cell receptor beta chains sequenced from one sample in a study of T cells expressing NK-cell markers. TCRdb reprocessed the 5' RACE reads; each CDR3 protein has one entry and no DNA is given. The listing records about 260,000 distinct CDR3 sequences. Sequenced: blood T cells: a sorted CD56 or NKG2C T cell subset, CD4+ or CD8+ T cells, or bulk PBMC T cells (not recorded which). Receptor source: a woman aged 18-69 years in good health.

The rearrangement joins TRBV20-1 to TRBJ2-1; TCRdb's D gene call, TRBD2, goes unchecked for lack of DNA. Per the germline V gene, CDR1 is DFQATT and CDR2 is SNEGSKA (reference sequence). The CDR3 is made up of 17 amino acids. CDR3 region: CSARVGSGKSFYNEQFF.

The chain combines TRBV9 with TRBJ2-1; checking the TCRdb D call of TRBD2 is not possible without DNA. The CDR3 sequence is 15 residues long. Germline values: CDR1 SGDLS, CDR2 YYNGEE. The CDR3 loop is CASSGSGTAWNEQFF. Complete variable domain (other parts from reference TRBV9 and TRBJ2-1): DSGVTQTPKHLITATGQRVTLRCSPRSGDLSVYWYQQSLDQGLQFLIQYYNGEERAKGNILERFSAQQFPDLHSELNLSSLELGDSALYFCASSGSGTAWNEQFFGPGTRLTVL.

This chain uses TRBV30 with TRBJ1-1. The CDR3 runs to 12 residues. Germline V gives CDR1 GTSNPN, CDR2 SVGIG (reference sequence). CDR3 residues: CAWSDRNTEAFF.

This chain uses TRBV5-1 with TRBJ2-7. The CDR3 loop spans 11 amino acids. CDR1 SGHRS and CDR2 YFSETQ come from the germline V gene. CDR3: CASSLNDEQYF.

Here the CDR3 reads CASSPRGGKSTYNEQFF. The gene calls are TRBV18 and TRBJ2-1; TCRdb lists TRBD2, though no DNA is available to test this call. The germline V gene encodes CDR1 KGHSH and CDR2 LQKENI. This CDR3 comprises 17 residues.

The V gene is TRBV5-6, the J gene TRBJ2-1; checking the TCRdb D call of TRBD2 is not possible without DNA. CDR1 SGHDT and CDR2 YYEEEE come from the germline V gene. This CDR3 region has 16 residues. CDR3 residues: CASSEYGAGGDNEQFF.

The rearrangement uses TRBV6-2 or TRBV6-3 and TRBJ2-7; TCRdb calls TRBD2, which cannot be checked without DNA. CDR1 is MNHEY, CDR2 SVGEGT, per germline. This CDR3 is 14 amino acids long. The CDR3 sequence is CASSWLREGYEQYF.

The chain recombines TRBV28 with TRBJ1-4; absent DNA, TCRdb's TRBD1 call cannot be checked. Germline-derived CDR1 and CDR2 are MDHEN and SYDVKM. The CDR3 has 15 amino acids. This chain's CDR3 is CASSSHDRASEKLFF. The full variable domain, completed using reference TRBV28 and TRBJ1-4, is DVKVTQSSRYLVKRTGEKVFLECVQDMDHENMFWYRQDPGLGLRLIYFSYDVKMKEKGDIPEGYSVSREKKERFSLILESASTNQTSMYLCASSSHDRASEKLFFGSGTQLSVL.

This clonotype is medium-sized by frequency. This chain connects TRBV20-1 to TRBJ2-3; TCRdb lists TRBD1, though no DNA is available to test this call. This CDR3 comprises 14 residues. Germline loops: CDR1 DFQATT, CDR2 SNEGSKA (reference sequence). The CDR3 sequence is CSALVRAHTDTQYF.

The V call is TRBV4-3, the J call TRBJ2-1; the TCRdb D gene call, TRBD2, has no DNA to confirm it. CDR1 is LGHNA, CDR2 YSLEER, per germline. The CDR3 runs to 15 residues. CDR3 protein: CASSQTGTRPNEQFF.

This clonotype is classed as medium-sized by frequency. The chain couples TRBV12-3 or TRBV12-4 to TRBJ2-1; TCRdb selects TRBD1, and the lack of DNA leaves this call unchecked. The CDR3 runs 15 residues. The CDR3 spells CASRFSRTGDNEQFF.

The genes are TRBV5-1 and TRBJ2-3; TCRdb's D call of TRBD2 is untestable without DNA. The CDR3 covers 16 residues. From germline, CDR1 is SGHRS and CDR2 YFSETQ. The CDR3 loop reads CASSWMGRPPADTQYF.

The J gene is TRBJ1-1, the V gene TRBV7-2; TCRdb's D call of TRBD1 is untestable without DNA. Germline CDR1 and CDR2: SGHTA and FQGNSA. The CDR3 extends over 17 amino acids. CDR3: CASSLAGLGQGNTEAFF.

The chain is built from TRBV7-3 and TRBJ2-3; TCRdb indicates TRBD1, and absent DNA this call remains unverified. From germline, CDR1 is SGHTA and CDR2 FQGTGA. The CDR3 length is 16 residues. This CDR3 is CASSLGPGARGDTQYF.

The V call is TRBV29-1, the J call TRBJ2-5; without DNA, the TCRdb call of TRBD1 cannot be checked. This CDR3 spans 12 amino acids. CDR1 is SQVTM, CDR2 ANQGSEA, per germline. CDR3 in amino acids: CSVEWPGETQYF.

This CDR3 is CASSFNADSPLHF. The genes are TRBV12-3 or TRBV12-4 and TRBJ1-6. The CDR3 consists of 13 residues.

The V call is TRBV6-2 or TRBV6-3, the J call TRBJ2-7; as DNA is missing, the TRBD1 call by TCRdb cannot be tested. Germline CDR1 is MNHEY and CDR2 is SVGEGT. The CDR3 totals 14 residues. CDR3 region: CASSYGGPSYEQYF.

Here the CDR3 reads CSARLPGVYNEQFF. The chain is built from TRBV20-1 and TRBJ2-1; TCRdb's D gene call, TRBD1, goes unchecked for lack of DNA. The CDR3 consists of 14 residues. Germline-derived CDR1 and CDR2 are DFQATT and SNEGSKA (reference sequence).

V and J are TRBV18 and TRBJ2-1; the TCRdb D gene call, TRBD2, has no DNA to confirm it. Germline V gene sequence: CDR1 KGHSH, CDR2 LQKENI. This CDR3 has 16 residues. CDR3 residues: CASSPASGGNYNEQFF.

V is TRBV7-2 and J is TRBJ2-5; the TRBD1 assignment by TCRdb is unverifiable without DNA. The V gene's germline CDR1 is SGHTA and CDR2 FQGNSA. This CDR3 has 16 amino acids. The CDR3 here is CASSLKRGLRGETQYF.

The chain employs TRBV29-1 and TRBJ1-3. The germline CDR1 and CDR2 sequences are SQVTM and ANQGSEA. The CDR3 contains 14 residues. CDR3 protein: CSVENTASGNTIYF.

This chain uses TRBV14 with TRBJ2-5; TCRdb outputs TRBD2, but without DNA this stays unchecked. The CDR3 consists of 13 residues. CDR1 SGHDN and CDR2 FVKESK come from the germline V gene. This chain's CDR3 is CASSQGTGVSQYF.